The entry below describes one TCR beta chain. Authors' processing steps: Estimation of nucleated cell counts relied on the amplification of reference gene primers. Assay: immunoSEQ multiplex PCR; the TCRdb copy retains only in-frame clones and omits some. The DNA was the basis for D and trimming; V, J and clone size are from that table. Of more than 95,000 clones listed, 86% are singletons. This specimen comes from a study of blood T cell repertoires in COVID-19. Study-wide context: The origin of the acute and convalescent COVID-19 samples was the United States, Italy and Spain. From T cells, B-cell-depleted T cells, or PBMCs came the material, which was cDNA or gDNA.

This CDR3 has 16 residues. Germline loops: CDR1 MNHEY, CDR2 SVGAGI. Trimming took 2 bases from V and 4 from J; bases not matched to a gene: 7. Sample: peripheral blood. The genes are TRBV6-5 and TRBJ1-1; 10 bases line up with TRBD1. The sequence was obtained from a man between 65 and 85 years old who had recovered from COVID-19. CDR3 in amino acids: CASSYTAGTGVTEAFF. Written as DNA, the CDR3 is TGTGCCAGCAGTTACACAGCCGGGACAGGGGTCACTGAAGCTTTCTTT.